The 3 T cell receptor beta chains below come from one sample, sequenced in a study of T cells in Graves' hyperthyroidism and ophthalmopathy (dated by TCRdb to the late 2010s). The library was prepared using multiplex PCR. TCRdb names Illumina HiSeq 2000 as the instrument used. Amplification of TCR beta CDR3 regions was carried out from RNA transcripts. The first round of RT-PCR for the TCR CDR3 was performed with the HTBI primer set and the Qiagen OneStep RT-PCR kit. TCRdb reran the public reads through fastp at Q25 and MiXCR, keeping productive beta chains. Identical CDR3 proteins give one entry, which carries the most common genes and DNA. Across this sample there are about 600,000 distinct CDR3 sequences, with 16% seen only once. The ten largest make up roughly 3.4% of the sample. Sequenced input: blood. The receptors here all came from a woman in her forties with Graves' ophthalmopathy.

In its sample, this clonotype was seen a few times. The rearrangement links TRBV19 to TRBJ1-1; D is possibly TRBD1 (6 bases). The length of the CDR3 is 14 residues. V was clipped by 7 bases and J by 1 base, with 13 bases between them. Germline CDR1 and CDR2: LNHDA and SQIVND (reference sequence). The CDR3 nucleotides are TGTGCCAGTACCGCAGGACAGAGGAACACTGAAGCTTTCTTT. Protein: CASTAGQRNTEAFF. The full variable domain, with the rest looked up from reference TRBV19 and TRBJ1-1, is DGGITQSPKYLFRKEGQNVTLSCEQNLNHDAMYWYRQDPGQGLRLIYYSQIVNDFQKGDIAEGYSVSREKKESFPLTVTSAQKNPTAFYLCASTAGQRNTEAFFGQGTRLTVV.

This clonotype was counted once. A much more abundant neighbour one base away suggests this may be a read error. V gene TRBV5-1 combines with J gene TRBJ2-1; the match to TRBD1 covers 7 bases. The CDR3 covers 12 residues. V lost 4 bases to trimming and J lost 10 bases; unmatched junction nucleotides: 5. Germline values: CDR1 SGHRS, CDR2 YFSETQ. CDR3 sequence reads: CASSTRQGEQFF. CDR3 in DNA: TGCGCCAGCAGCACAAGACAGGGCGAGCAGTTCTTC.

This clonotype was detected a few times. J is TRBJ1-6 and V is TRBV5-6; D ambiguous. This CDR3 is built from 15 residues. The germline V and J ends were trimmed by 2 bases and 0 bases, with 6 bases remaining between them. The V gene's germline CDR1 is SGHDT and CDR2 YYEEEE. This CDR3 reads CASSLRASYNSPLHF. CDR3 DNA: TGTGCCAGCAGCTTAAGGGCCTCCTATAATTCACCCCTCCACTTT.